These 9 T cell receptor beta chains share one sample of origin, sequenced in a study of T cell repertoires in cytomegalovirus infection. These receptors have no known antigen. TCRdb fed the reads into MiXCR, producing one record per CDR3 protein. This table has about half a million distinct CDR3 sequences, 30% to 40% appearing once. The sequenced sample was cultured PBMCs, obtained from culture after CMV antigen stimulation. These receptors were obtained from a human donor in good health (CMV status not recorded). Some clones in this sample may be carry-over from other donors' samples.

The rearrangement uses TRBV18 and TRBJ2-6; 8 nucleotides align to TRBD1. CDR3 length: 21 amino acids. Looked up from germline, CDR1 is KGHSH and CDR2 is LQKENI. V was clipped by 6 bases and J by 3 bases; unmatched bases: 22. CDR3 nucleotides: TGTGCCAGCTCCCGGAGTCGGGGACAGGACCGGATCTCGGGTGGGGCCAACGTCCTGACTTTC. Translated: CASSRSRGQDRISGGANVLTF.

This clonotype was recorded many times. The chain links TRBV9 to TRBJ2-3; the match to TRBD2 covers 13 bases. The germline gives CDR1 SGDLS, CDR2 YYNGEE. J lost 7 bases, V lost 4 bases, and 9 bases had no gene match. The CDR3 consists of 16 residues. The CDR3 DNA reads TGTGCCAGCAGCCCCCCCGGGACTAGCGGGACAAATACGCAGTATTTT. Amino acids: CASSPPGTSGTNTQYF.

The chain links TRBV6-5 to TRBJ1-1; D possibly corresponds to TRBD1 (5 bases). Trimming took 0 bases from V and 4 from J, leaving 12 bases between them. The germline CDR1 and CDR2 sequences are MNHEY and SVGAGI. This CDR3 has 15 residues. The CDR3 sequence: CASSYSYQGATEAFF. The CDR3 nucleotides read TGTGCCAGCAGTTACTCGTACCAGGGCGCCACTGAAGCTTTCTTT.

This clonotype has just a few counts. V and J are TRBV20-1 and TRBJ1-5, with D hard to call. This CDR3 is 12 amino acids long. CDR1 is DFQATT, CDR2 SNEGSKA, per germline (reference sequence). Trimming removed 0 bases from V and 7 bases from J, with 7 bases in between. CDR3 sequence reads: CSARDSGQPQHF. In DNA, the CDR3 is TGCAGTGCTAGAGATTCGGGGCAGCCCCAGCATTTT.

This clonotype was found a few times. The chain combines TRBV6-1 with TRBJ1-3, with a tentative D call TRBD1 (5 bases). V was shortened by 2 bases and J by 2 bases, with 13 bases between the two germline ends. Germline lookup yields CDR1 MNHNS and CDR2 SASEGT. The CDR3 runs 16 residues. The CDR3 reads CASSEFTGGAGNTIYF. DNA of the CDR3: TGTGCCAGCAGTGAATTTACAGGTGGGGCTGGAAACACCATATATTTT.

This clonotype has ten or more counts. This sequence joins TRBV4-3 and TRBJ2-7; 8 nucleotides match TRBD2. In germline, CDR1 is LGHNA, CDR2 YSLEER. This CDR3 contains 16 residues. The J segment lost 4 bases and the V segment lost 1 base, leaving 9 bases of the junction unmatched. CDR3 DNA sequence: TGCGCCAGCAGCCAAGTACTCTTGCGGGAGGTTTACGAGCAGTACGTC. Protein sequence: CASSQVLLREVYEQYV.

The chain links TRBV7-9 to TRBJ1-5, with 8 bases lining up with TRBD1. CDR1 is SEHNR, CDR2 FQNEAQ, per germline (reference sequence). V dropped 1 base and J dropped 2; count of bases not matched to a gene: 10. CDR3 length: 18 amino acids. CDR3 loop: CASSLDIQGADGNQPQHF. In DNA form, the CDR3 reads TGTGCCAGCAGCTTAGACATTCAGGGGGCGGATGGCAATCAGCCCCAGCATTTT.

This clonotype was observed a few times. The chain employs TRBV5-5 and TRBJ2-7, with D unresolved. CDR1 is SGHKS and CDR2 is YYEKEE in the germline V gene (reference sequence). V was trimmed by 0 bases and J by 3 bases, leaving 7 bases between them. The CDR3 totals 13 residues. CDR3 DNA: TGTGCCAGCAGCTTGGTGGCAGACTACGAGCAGTACTTC. It specifies CASSLVADYEQYF.

The chain links TRBV7-9 to TRBJ1-2, with D possibly being TRBD1 (6 bases). The V gene lost 5 bases and the J gene lost 4 bases, with 14 bases spanning the gap. Germline CDR1 and CDR2: SEHNR and FQNEAQ (reference sequence). The CDR3 has 14 amino acids. DNA for the CDR3: TGTGCCAGCAGCCAATCAGGGGCGGTCTATGGCTACACCTTC. Residues: CASSQSGAVYGYTF.